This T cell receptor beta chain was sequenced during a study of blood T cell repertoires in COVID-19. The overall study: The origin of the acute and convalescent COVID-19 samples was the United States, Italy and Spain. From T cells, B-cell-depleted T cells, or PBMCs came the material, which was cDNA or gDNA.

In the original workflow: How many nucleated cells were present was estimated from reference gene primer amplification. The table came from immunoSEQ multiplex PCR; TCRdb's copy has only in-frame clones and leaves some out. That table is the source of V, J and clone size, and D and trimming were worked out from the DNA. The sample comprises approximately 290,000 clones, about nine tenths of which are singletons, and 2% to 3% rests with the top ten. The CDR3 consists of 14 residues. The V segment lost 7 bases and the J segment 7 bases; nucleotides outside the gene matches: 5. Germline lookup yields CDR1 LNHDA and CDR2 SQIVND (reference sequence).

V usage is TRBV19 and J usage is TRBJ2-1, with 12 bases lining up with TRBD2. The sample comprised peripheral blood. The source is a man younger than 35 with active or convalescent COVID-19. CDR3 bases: TGTGCCAGTACCAGACTAGCGGGAGAGAATGAGCAGTTCTTC. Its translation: CASTRLAGENEQFF.